The clone carrying this TCR beta chain was detected only a few times. V dropped 7 bases and J dropped 3 bases, with 11 bases sitting between them. Germline V lookup: CDR1 MNHEY, CDR2 SVGEGT. The CDR3 is made up of 13 amino acids. TCRdb analysed the 5' RACE reads with MiXCR anew, one entry per CDR3 protein. The table has around 99,000 distinct CDR3 sequences, approximately 17% seen once. These data come from a study of early T cells in non-severe SARS-CoV-2 infection. This clonotype originated in an adult who was a healthcare worker with PCR-confirmed SARS-CoV-2 infection or an uninfected control (not recorded which). J is TRBJ2-3 and V is TRBV6-2 or TRBV6-3; D gene unclear. Sequenced material: whole blood, taken at baseline. This chain's CDR3 is CASKLHTTDTQYF. The CDR3 DNA is TGTGCCAGCAAGCTTCACACGACAGATACGCAGTATTTT.